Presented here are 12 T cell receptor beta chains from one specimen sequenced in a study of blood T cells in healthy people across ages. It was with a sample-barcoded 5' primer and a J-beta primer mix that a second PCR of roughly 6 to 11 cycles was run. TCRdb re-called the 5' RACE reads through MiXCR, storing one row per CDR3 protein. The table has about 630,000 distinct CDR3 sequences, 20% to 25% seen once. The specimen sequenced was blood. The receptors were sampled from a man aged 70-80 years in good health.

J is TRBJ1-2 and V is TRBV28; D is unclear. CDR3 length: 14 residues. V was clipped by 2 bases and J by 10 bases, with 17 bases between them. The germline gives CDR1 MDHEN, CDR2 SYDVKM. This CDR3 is CASSLNTDRAAYTF. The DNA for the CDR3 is TGTGCCAGCAGTTTAAATACAGATAGGGCAGCCTACACCTTC.

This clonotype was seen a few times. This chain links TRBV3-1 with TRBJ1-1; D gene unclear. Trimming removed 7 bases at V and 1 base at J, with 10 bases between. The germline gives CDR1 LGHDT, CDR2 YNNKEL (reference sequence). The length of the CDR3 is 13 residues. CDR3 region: CASKRTRNTEAFF. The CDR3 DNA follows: TGTGCCAGCAAACGGACGAGGAACACTGAAGCTTTCTTT.

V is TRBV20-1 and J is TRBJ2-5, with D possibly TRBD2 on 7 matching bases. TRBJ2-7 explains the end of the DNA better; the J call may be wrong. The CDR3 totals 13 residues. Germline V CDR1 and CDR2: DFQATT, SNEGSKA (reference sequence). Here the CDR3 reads CSVRGGRAHEQYF. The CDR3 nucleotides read TGCAGTGTCAGGGGTGGGAGGGCCCACGAGCAGTACTTC.

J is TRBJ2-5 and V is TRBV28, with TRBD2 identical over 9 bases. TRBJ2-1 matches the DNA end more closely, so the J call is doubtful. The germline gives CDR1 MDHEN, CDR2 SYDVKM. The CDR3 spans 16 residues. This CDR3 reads CASSTLALAGRDEQFF. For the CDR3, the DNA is TGTGCCAGCAGTACACTGGCGCTAGCGGGAAGGGATGAGCAGTTCTTC.

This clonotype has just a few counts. The chain's CDR3 is CATRGQGQYNEQFF. The CDR3 nucleotides read TGTGCCACGAGAGGACAGGGGCAATACAATGAGCAGTTCTTC. The J gene is TRBJ2-1, the V gene TRBV24-1; 9 bases match TRBD1. Trimming removed 10 bases from V and 4 bases from J; junction bases left unmatched: 7. Germline CDR1 KGHDR, CDR2 SFDVKD. This CDR3 has 14 residues.

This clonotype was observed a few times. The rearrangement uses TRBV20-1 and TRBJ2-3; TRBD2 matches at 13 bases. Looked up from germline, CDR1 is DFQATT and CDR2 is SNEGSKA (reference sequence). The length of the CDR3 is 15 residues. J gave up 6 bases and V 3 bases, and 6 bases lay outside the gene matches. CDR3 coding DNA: TGCAGTGCTAGGGCCGGACTAGCGGGAGTGGATACGCAGTATTTT. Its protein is CSARAGLAGVDTQYF.

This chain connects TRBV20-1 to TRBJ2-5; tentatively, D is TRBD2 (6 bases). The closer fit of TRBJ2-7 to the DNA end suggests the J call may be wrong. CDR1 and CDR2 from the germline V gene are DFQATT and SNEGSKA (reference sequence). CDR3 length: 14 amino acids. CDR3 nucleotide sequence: TGCAGTGCCCCAGGGAGCGGGTATTCCTACGAGCAGTACTTC. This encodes CSAPGSGYSYEQYF.

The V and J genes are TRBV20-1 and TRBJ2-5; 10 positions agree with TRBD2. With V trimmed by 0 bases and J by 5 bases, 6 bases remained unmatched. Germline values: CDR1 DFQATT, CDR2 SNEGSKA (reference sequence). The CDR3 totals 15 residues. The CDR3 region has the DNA TGCAGTGCTAGAGATCGAAGAGCGGGAGGGGAGACCCAGTACTTC. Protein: CSARDRRAGGETQYF.

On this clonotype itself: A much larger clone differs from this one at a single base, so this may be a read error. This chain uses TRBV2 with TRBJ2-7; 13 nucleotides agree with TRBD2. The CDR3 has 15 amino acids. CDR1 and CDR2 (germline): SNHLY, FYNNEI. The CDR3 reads CASITSGRATYVQYF. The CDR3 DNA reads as TGTGCCAGCATTACTAGCGGGAGGGCCACCTACGTGCAGTACTTC.

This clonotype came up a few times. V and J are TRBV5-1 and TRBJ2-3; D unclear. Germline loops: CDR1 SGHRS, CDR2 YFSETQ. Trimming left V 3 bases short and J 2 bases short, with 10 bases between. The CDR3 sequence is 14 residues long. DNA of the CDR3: TGCGCCAGCAGCTCCCCCGCAAACACAGATACGCAGTATTTT. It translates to CASSSPANTDTQYF.

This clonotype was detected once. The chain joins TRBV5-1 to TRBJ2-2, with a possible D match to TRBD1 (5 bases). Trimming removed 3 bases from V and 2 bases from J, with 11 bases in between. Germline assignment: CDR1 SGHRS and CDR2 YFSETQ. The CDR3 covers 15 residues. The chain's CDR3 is CASSWLTDNTGELFF. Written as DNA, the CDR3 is TGCGCCAGCAGCTGGCTGACAGATAACACCGGGGAGCTGTTTTTT.

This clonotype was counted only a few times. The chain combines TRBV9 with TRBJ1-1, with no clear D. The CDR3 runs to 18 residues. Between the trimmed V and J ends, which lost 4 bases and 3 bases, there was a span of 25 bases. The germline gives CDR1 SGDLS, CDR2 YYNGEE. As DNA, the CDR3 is TGTGCCAGCAGCCCGCGCGGGAGCGGGTTTGGTTTGTACACTGAAGCTTTCTTT. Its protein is CASSPRGSGFGLYTEAFF.